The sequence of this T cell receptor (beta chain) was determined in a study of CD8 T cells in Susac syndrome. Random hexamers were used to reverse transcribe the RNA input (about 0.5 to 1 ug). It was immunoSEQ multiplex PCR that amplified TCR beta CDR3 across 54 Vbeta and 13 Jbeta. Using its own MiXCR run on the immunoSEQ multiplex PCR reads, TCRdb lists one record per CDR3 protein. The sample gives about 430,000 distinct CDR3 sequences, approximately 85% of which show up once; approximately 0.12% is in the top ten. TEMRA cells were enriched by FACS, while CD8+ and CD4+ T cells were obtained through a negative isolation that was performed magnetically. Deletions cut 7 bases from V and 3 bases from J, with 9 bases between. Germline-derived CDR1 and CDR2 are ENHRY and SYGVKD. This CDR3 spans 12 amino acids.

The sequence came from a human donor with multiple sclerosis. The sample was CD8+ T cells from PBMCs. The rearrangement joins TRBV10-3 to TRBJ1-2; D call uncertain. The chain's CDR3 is CAIMDGDYGYTF. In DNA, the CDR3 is TGTGCCATCATGGACGGAGACTATGGCTACACCTTC.